This TCR beta chain was recovered during a study of vaccination and CD4 T cells after COVID-19. Overall study context: The post-COVID sampling time was a median roughly 100 days after diagnosis, ranging from 35 to 161. SARS-CoV-2, HCoV-NL63, HCoV-OC43 and HCoV-229E supplied the overlapping spike peptides used to stimulate cells.

Study results and limitations: Convalescent patients' median share of reactive clones seen only post-vaccination was about 88%.

The Oncomine TCR Beta short-read assay was applied to DNA of cultured CD4+ T cells. Genomic DNA was extracted from cultured CD4+ T cells. From the PCR reads, TCRdb called clonotypes with MiXCR, one entry per CDR3 protein. The data show about 14,000 distinct CDR3 sequences, roughly 55% seen once. Germline CDR1 reads MNHEY; CDR2 reads SVGAGI. J gave up 2 bases and V 4 bases, and 2 bases lay outside the gene matches. The CDR3 spans 15 residues. Note on this clonotype: The antigen is not known.

Noted treatment: approximately nine-day PBMC culture with coronavirus spike peptide pools or control peptides (ViraFEST assay). The sample comprised CD4+ T cells from blood, cultured in vitro. The rearrangement joins TRBV6-5 to TRBJ1-5; 10 positions agree with TRBD1. This clonotype originated in a human donor who had recovered from COVID-19. CDR3 sequence (DNA): TGTGCCAGCAGTTCGACAGGGGGCGGCAATCAGCCCCAGCATTTT. Protein: CASSSTGGGNQPQHF.